Below are 30 T cell receptor beta chains sequenced from a single sample in a study of CD8 T cells in Susac syndrome. RNA in amounts of roughly 0.5 to 1 ug was reverse transcribed with random hexamers. TCRdb independently ran MiXCR on the immunoSEQ multiplex PCR reads; one entry per CDR3 protein. The sample yields some 120,000 distinct CDR3 sequences, roughly 96% seen once. Sequenced: CD4+ T cells from PBMCs. These receptors came from a human donor in good health.

The chain recombines TRBV30 with TRBJ1-2, with 9 bases matching TRBD1. Germline lookup yields CDR1 GTSNPN and CDR2 SVGIG (reference sequence). V dropped 4 bases and J dropped 6; count of bases not matched to a gene: 6. This CDR3 spans 13 amino acids. CDR3: CAWNTQGANGYTF. Written as DNA, the CDR3 is TGTGCCTGGAACACACAGGGGGCGAATGGCTACACCTTC.

This clonotype appeared a single time. The V gene is TRBV5-6, the J gene TRBJ1-2, with D perhaps TRBD1 (6 bases). The V end lost 3 bases, the J end lost 4 bases, and 16 bases lay between the germline ends. Germline V gene data show CDR1 as SGHDT and CDR2 as YYEEEE. This CDR3 region has 15 residues. CDR3 sequence (DNA): TGTGCCAGCAGCTGGGGGCCGGGCAGAGTCTATGGCTACACCTTC. Amino acid sequence: CASSWGPGRVYGYTF.

This sequence joins TRBV6-1 and TRBJ2-7; D not certain. The V and J ends lost 6 bases and 3 bases respectively, with 9 bases between them. The CDR3 is 12 amino acids. Germline CDR1 is MNHNS and CDR2 is SASEGT. The CDR3 coding sequence is TGTGCCAGCAGGGCCACCCACTACGAGCAGTACTTC. Its protein is CASRATHYEQYF.

The table lists this clonotype with a count of one. The chain has TRBV30 and TRBJ2-7, with TRBD2 as a possible D gene (5 bases). V was trimmed by 8 bases and J by 2 bases, leaving 13 bases between them. The CDR3 runs to 12 residues. CDR1 GTSNPN and CDR2 SVGIG come from the germline V gene (reference sequence). The CDR3 coding sequence is TGTGCCGGCGGCTTGACTACCTACGAGCAGTACTTC. Translated: CAGGLTTYEQYF.

The chain combines TRBV7-9 with TRBJ2-1; TRBD2 might be the D (5 bases). The CDR3 runs 15 residues. Germline loops: CDR1 SEHNR, CDR2 FQNEAQ (reference sequence). The V and J ends lost 5 bases and 1 base respectively, with 12 bases between them. The CDR3 here is CASSRTEMSYNEQFF. The CDR3 DNA follows: TGTGCCAGCAGCAGGACTGAGATGTCCTACAATGAGCAGTTCTTC.

The rearrangement joins TRBV5-1 to TRBJ1-5, with 8 bases aligning to TRBD1. V trimming: 0 bases; J trimming: 3 bases; junction bases outside the gene matches: 8. Germline CDR1 reads SGHRS; CDR2 reads YFSETQ. The CDR3 has 17 amino acids. The CDR3 DNA is TGCGCCAGCAGCTTGGCCTCTGGACAGGGTCTCAATCAGCCCCAGCATTTT. Encoded protein: CASSLASGQGLNQPQHF.

CDR3 region: CASSGEMNTEAFF. The CDR3 DNA follows: TGTGCCAGCAGTGGAGAAATGAACACTGAAGCTTTCTTT. This chain connects TRBV25-1 to TRBJ1-1; D is undetermined. CDR3 length: 13 amino acids. CDR1 is MGHDK and CDR2 is SYGVNS in the germline V gene. Trimming removed 4 bases from V and 0 bases from J, with 6 bases in between.

The chain combines TRBV3-1 with TRBJ2-1; 12 bases align to TRBD2. Germline assignment: CDR1 LGHDT and CDR2 YNNKEL (reference sequence). The V and J ends lost 0 bases and 7 bases, in that order; junction bases with no gene match: 4. There are 16 residues in the CDR3. Here the CDR3 reads CASSQDLLAGGNEQFF. For the CDR3, the DNA is TGTGCCAGCAGCCAAGATCTCCTAGCGGGAGGGAATGAGCAGTTCTTC.

V gene TRBV7-2 combines with J gene TRBJ1-1; D gene uncertain. The CDR3 length is 12 residues. The germline CDR1 and CDR2 sequences are SGHTA and FQGNSA. Trimming stripped 2 bases from V and 6 bases from J, with 7 bases between. Here the CDR3 reads CASSLNVAEAFF. The CDR3 DNA is TGTGCCAGCAGCTTAAACGTCGCTGAAGCTTTCTTT.

The CDR3 nucleotides are TGTGCCAGCAGCGGGGGGGGACTAGCGGGAGAGGGGGAGCAGTTCTTC. Amino acids: CASSGGGLAGEGEQFF. This rearrangement joins TRBV5-4 to TRBJ2-1; 14 bases match TRBD2. Germline CDR1 and CDR2: SGHNT and YYREEE (reference sequence). This CDR3 is 16 amino acids long. The V segment lost 4 bases and the J segment 10 bases; nucleotides outside the gene matches: 10.

The rearrangement links TRBV2 to TRBJ2-7, with D unclear. The CDR3 runs to 15 residues. Trimming took off 1 base at V and 3 bases at J, with 13 bases between the two ends. Germline V CDR1 and CDR2: SNHLY, FYNNEI. The CDR3 DNA reads TGTGCCAGCAGTGAAGTGTCCGGTTTCCTCTACGAGCAGTACTTC. Translation gives CASSEVSGFLYEQYF.

The chain combines TRBV18 with TRBJ1-4; 7 bases map to TRBD1. The CDR3 covers 14 residues. The germline gives CDR1 KGHSH, CDR2 LQKENI. Trimming at V came to 5 bases and at J to 4 bases, leaving 4 bases not matched to a gene. Here the CDR3 reads CASSDGTVNEKLFF. In DNA form, the CDR3 reads TGTGCCAGCTCAGATGGGACAGTTAATGAAAAACTGTTTTTT.

This chain connects TRBV5-1 to TRBJ2-1, with a weak D call TRBD2 (5 bases). V was pared by 5 bases and J by 6 bases, with 15 bases between. The CDR3 is made up of 14 amino acids. Germline CDR1 reads SGHRS; CDR2 reads YFSETQ. The CDR3 is CASRTWERGNEQFF. As DNA, the CDR3 is TGCGCCAGCAGGACGTGGGAGAGAGGCAATGAGCAGTTCTTC.

This chain joins TRBV23-1 and TRBJ1-2; D call uncertain. TRBV23-1 is identified as an open reading frame with a role that is uncertain. The V end was cut by 8 bases, the J end by 4 bases, with 11 bases between. This CDR3 has 12 amino acids. In DNA form, the CDR3 reads TGCGCCAGCGGAACCCACTTCTATGGCTACACCTTC. Protein: CASGTHFYGYTF.

This chain links TRBV15 with TRBJ2-7; D not resolved. Germline assignment: CDR1 LNHNV and CDR2 YYDKDF (reference sequence). The CDR3 spans 13 residues. V lost 5 bases to trimming and J lost 4 bases, with 12 bases between them. CDR3 in amino acids: CATSSGGRYEQYF. CDR3 bases: TGTGCCACCAGCTCCGGTGGCCGTTACGAGCAGTACTTC.

The gene calls are TRBV7-2 and TRBJ1-2; TRBD1 might be the D (6 bases). Trimming took 3 bases from V and 3 from J, leaving 11 bases between them. There are 14 residues in the CDR3. The germline V gene has CDR1 SGHTA and CDR2 FQGNSA. The CDR3 reads CASSLGGLHYGYTF. The CDR3 DNA reads TGTGCCAGCAGCTTGGGGGGGCTCCACTATGGCTACACCTTC.

V usage is TRBV20-1 and J usage is TRBJ2-7; D call uncertain. Between the trimmed V and J ends, which lost 3 bases and 2 bases, there was a span of 11 bases. The germline V gene encodes CDR1 DFQATT and CDR2 SNEGSKA (reference sequence). This CDR3 region has 13 residues. Here the CDR3 DNA reads TGCAGTGCTAGTAGGTCCGGTACCTACGAGCAGTACTTC. This codes for CSASRSGTYEQYF.

V and J are TRBV29-1 and TRBJ2-7; 10 bases match TRBD1. Germline CDR1 is SQVTM and CDR2 is ANQGSEA. The ends lost 5 bases at V and 2 bases at J; junction bases unmatched: 3. The CDR3 length is 13 residues. This CDR3 is CSVSGQGAYEQYF. CDR3 in DNA: TGCAGCGTTTCCGGACAGGGGGCCTACGAGCAGTACTTC.

This clonotype was picked up one time. The chain joins TRBV7-2 to TRBJ2-1, with D possibly matching TRBD1 (8 bases). The germline CDR1 and CDR2 sequences are SGHTA and FQGNSA. The V end lost 5 bases, the J end lost 7 bases, and 15 bases lay between the germline ends. The CDR3 loop spans 14 amino acids. The DNA for the CDR3 is TGTGCCAGCAGCCAGGGGGCCGGGGGGAATGAGCAGTTCTTC. Translation gives CASSQGAGGNEQFF.

This chain uses TRBV7-2 with TRBJ2-1; 12 nucleotides line up with TRBD2. Germline CDR1 is SGHTA and CDR2 is FQGNSA. This CDR3 is 16 amino acids long. After removal of 5 bases from V and 9 bases from J, the junction contained 11 bases not matched to a gene. CDR3 protein: CASSPRLAGEPSEQFF. The CDR3 DNA sequence: TGTGCCAGCAGCCCGCGACTAGCGGGAGAGCCCAGTGAGCAGTTCTTC.

The rearrangement links TRBV7-2 to TRBJ1-5; D uncertain. Germline lookup yields CDR1 SGHTA and CDR2 FQGNSA. V shed 1 base and J shed 7 bases, with 5 bases lying between them. CDR3 length equals 12 residues. CDR3 protein: CASSLGQQPQHF. The DNA of the CDR3 is TGTGCCAGCAGCTTAGGTCAGCAGCCCCAGCATTTT.

J is TRBJ2-1 and V is TRBV29-1; D is unresolved. Germline V lookup: CDR1 SQVTM, CDR2 ANQGSEA. This CDR3 contains 11 residues. Trimming shortened V by 5 bases and J by 4 bases, and 6 bases separated the two germline ends. The CDR3, as DNA: TGCAGCGTTTTACAGTACAATGAGCAGTTCTTC. Protein: CSVLQYNEQFF.

The V and J genes are TRBV18 and TRBJ2-1; the D call may be TRBD1 or TRBD2 (5 bases each). Trimming left V 6 bases short and J 5 bases short, with 14 bases between. The CDR3 length is 14 residues. Germline lookup yields CDR1 KGHSH and CDR2 LQKENI. The DNA for the CDR3 is TGTGCCAGCTCGTCAGGGAGTACCCACAATGAGCAGTTCTTC. Translation gives CASSSGSTHNEQFF.

The chain uses TRBV7-9 and TRBJ2-5; TRBD2 agrees at 10 bases. The CDR3 runs to 14 residues. Germline V gene lookup returns CDR1 SEHNR and CDR2 FQNEAQ (reference sequence). With 4 bases clipped from V and 5 bases from J, the junction kept 4 bases outside the gene matches. The CDR3: CASSSAGGYETQYF. CDR3 nucleotide sequence: TGTGCCAGCAGCTCAGCGGGAGGGTATGAGACCCAGTACTTC. The full variable domain, with the rest looked up from reference TRBV7-9 and TRBJ2-5, is DTGVSQNPRHKITKRGQNVTFRCDPISEHNRLYWYRQTLGQGPEFLTYFQNEAQLEKSRLLSDRFSAERPKGSFSTLEIQRTEQGDSAMYLCASSSAGGYETQYFGPGTRLLVL.

DNA of the CDR3: TGCGCCAGCAGCTTGGGCGGGACAGGGCTTGAGGAGCAGTACTTC. Encoded protein: CASSLGGTGLEEQYF. The chain couples TRBV5-1 to TRBJ2-7; 9 bases agree with TRBD1. The CDR3 extends over 15 amino acids. The trim removed 0 bases at V and 7 bases at J, leaving 8 bases unmatched. In germline, CDR1 is SGHRS, CDR2 YFSETQ.

This chain links TRBV27 with TRBJ1-2, with D perhaps TRBD1 (5 bases). The germline gives CDR1 MNHEY, CDR2 SMNVEV (reference sequence). V was cut by 0 bases and J by 10 bases, with 12 bases left in between. The CDR3 loop spans 13 amino acids. CDR3 nucleotide sequence: TGTGCCAGCAGTTTATCGAGGACATCCGACTACACCTTC. Its protein is CASSLSRTSDYTF.

The chain uses TRBV28 and TRBJ2-7; D unresolved. The length of the CDR3 is 12 residues. From germline, CDR1 is MDHEN and CDR2 SYDVKM. The ends were cut back, 2 bases at V and 2 bases at J, with 4 bases in the middle. CDR3 bases: TGTGCCAGCAGTTTAGCAGCCTACGAGCAGTACTTC. Amino acid sequence: CASSLAAYEQYF.

This clonotype was counted once. The chain employs TRBV7-9 and TRBJ1-2, with 8 bases aligning to TRBD1. The CDR3 extends over 16 amino acids. V was pared by 5 bases and J by 4 bases, with 12 bases of the junction left unmatched. CDR1 and CDR2 (germline): SEHNR, FQNEAQ (reference sequence). CDR3 nucleotide sequence: TGTGCCAGCAGCCTACTAGCCGGACAGGGTTTCTATGGCTACACCTTC. Amino acids: CASSLLAGQGFYGYTF.

V usage is TRBV7-9 and J usage is TRBJ1-3; a weak D match, TRBD1 (5 bases). V was trimmed by 1 base and J by 0 bases, leaving 7 bases between them. The CDR3 is 15 residues long. Germline V CDR1 and CDR2: SEHNR, FQNEAQ (reference sequence). The chain's CDR3 is CASSLVQVSGNTIYF. CDR3 DNA sequence: TGTGCCAGCAGCTTAGTACAGGTCTCTGGAAACACCATATATTTT.

This sequence joins TRBV6-6 and TRBJ1-3, with D possibly matching TRBD1 (6 bases). Between the trimmed V and J ends, which lost 5 bases and 0 bases, there was a span of 11 bases. CDR1 and CDR2 (germline): MNHNY, SVGAGI (reference sequence). The CDR3 length is 15 residues. In nucleotides, the CDR3 is TGTGCCAGCAGTCGACAGGATGTCTCTGGAAACACCATATATTTT. Encoded protein: CASSRQDVSGNTIYF.